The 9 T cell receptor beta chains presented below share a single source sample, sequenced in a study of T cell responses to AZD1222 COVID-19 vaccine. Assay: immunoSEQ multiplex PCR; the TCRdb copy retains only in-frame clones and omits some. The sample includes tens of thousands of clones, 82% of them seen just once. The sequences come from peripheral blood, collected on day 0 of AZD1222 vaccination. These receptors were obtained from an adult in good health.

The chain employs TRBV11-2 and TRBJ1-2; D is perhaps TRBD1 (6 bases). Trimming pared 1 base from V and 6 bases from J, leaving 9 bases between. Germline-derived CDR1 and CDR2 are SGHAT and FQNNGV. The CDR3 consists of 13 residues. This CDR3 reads CASSLVAGDGYTF. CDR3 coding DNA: TGTGCCAGCAGCTTAGTGGCAGGGGATGGCTACACCTTC.

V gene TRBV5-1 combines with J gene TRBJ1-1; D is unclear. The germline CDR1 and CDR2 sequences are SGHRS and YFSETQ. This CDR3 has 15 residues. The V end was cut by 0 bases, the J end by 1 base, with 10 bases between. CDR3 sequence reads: CASSLVAGQNTEAFF. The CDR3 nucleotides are TGCGCCAGCAGCTTGGTAGCAGGCCAGAACACTGAAGCTTTCTTT.

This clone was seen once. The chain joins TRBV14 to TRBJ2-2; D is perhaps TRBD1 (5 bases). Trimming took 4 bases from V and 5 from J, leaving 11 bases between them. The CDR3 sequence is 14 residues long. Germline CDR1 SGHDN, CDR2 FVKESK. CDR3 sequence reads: CASSPQGETGELFF. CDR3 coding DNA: TGTGCCAGCAGCCCCCAAGGGGAAACCGGGGAGCTGTTTTTT.

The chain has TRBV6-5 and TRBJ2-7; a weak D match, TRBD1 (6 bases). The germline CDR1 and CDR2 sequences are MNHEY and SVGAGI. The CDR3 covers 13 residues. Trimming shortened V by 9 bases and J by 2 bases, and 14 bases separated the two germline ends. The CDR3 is CASSKTGAYEQYF. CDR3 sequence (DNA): TGTGCCAGTTCTAAGACAGGAGCCTACGAGCAGTACTTC.

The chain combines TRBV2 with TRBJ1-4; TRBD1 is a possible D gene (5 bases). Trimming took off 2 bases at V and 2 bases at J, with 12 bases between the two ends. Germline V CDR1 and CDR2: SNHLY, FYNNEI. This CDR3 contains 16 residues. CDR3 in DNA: TGTGCCAGCAGTGAATATGGACGGGGCACTAATGAAAAACTGTTTTTT. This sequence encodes CASSEYGRGTNEKLFF.

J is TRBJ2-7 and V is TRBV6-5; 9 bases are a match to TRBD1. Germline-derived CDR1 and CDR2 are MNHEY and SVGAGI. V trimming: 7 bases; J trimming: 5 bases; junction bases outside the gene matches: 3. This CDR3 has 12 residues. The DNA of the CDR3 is TGTGCCAGCACCGGGACAGGGAACGAGCAGTACTTC. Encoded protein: CASTGTGNEQYF.

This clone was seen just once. CDR3 bases: TGCGCCAGCAGCTTCAATTTAGCTAACGAGCAGTACTTC. This encodes CASSFNLANEQYF. The chain has TRBV5-1 and TRBJ2-7; D gene uncertain. CDR1 is SGHRS, CDR2 YFSETQ, per germline. V lost 2 bases, J lost 5 bases, and 11 bases lay in between. The CDR3 consists of 13 residues.

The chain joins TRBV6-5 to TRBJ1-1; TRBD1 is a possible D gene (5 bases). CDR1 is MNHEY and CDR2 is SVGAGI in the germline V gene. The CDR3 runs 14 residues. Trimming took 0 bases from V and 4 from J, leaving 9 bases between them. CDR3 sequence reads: CASSYSIGATEAFF. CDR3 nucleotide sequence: TGTGCCAGCAGTTACTCGATTGGGGCCACTGAAGCTTTCTTT.

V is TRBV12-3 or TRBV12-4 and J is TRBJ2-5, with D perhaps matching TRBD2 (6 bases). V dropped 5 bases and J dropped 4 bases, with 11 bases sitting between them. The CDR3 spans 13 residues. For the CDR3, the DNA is TGTGCCAGCAGTACGACGGGGGTAGAGACCCAGTACTTC. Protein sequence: CASSTTGVETQYF.